This T cell receptor (beta chain) was sequenced in a study of blood T cell repertoires in COVID-19. V gave up 6 bases and J gave up 3 bases, with 9 bases separating them. The CDR3 loop spans 14 amino acids. From germline, CDR1 is MDHEN and CDR2 SYDVKM. The table came from immunoSEQ multiplex PCR; TCRdb's copy has only in-frame clones and leaves some out. This table holds 200,000 to 250,000 clones, approximately 86% found once. The source material was PBMCs or T cells enriched from blood (not recorded which). V usage is TRBV28 and J usage is TRBJ2-6; no clear D. This TCR came from a man between 18 and 29 years old with acute COVID-19. CDR3 residues: CASSEQIGANVLTF. Here the CDR3 DNA reads TGTGCCAGCAGCGAACAAATTGGGGCCAACGTCCTGACTTTC.